Listed below are T cell receptor beta chains from one sample, sequenced in a study of stem cell transplantation in POMP-related autoinflammatory disease. Sequencing was performed with immunoSEQ multiplex PCR; in TCRdb, only in-frame clones are kept and a portion is missing. The sample has about 8,900 clones; about 89% are singletons. This specimen consisted of CD8+ T cells from PBMCs, obtained before stem cell transplantation. These receptors all stem from a human donor with POMP-related autoinflammation and immune dysregulation (PRAID). CDR3s include the opening cysteine and the closing phenylalanine or tryptophan. D genes are given only for firm matches. The size field is filled for only some rows; it gives once, few, many or a size class.

j_call,clone_size,v_call,d_call,cdr3_nt,cdr3_aa
TRBJ2-7,.,TRBV11-2,.,TGTGCCAGCAGCTTCCAGGATGCTCTCTACGAGCAGTACTTC,CASSFQDALYEQYF
TRBJ2-7,.,TRBV16,.,TGTGCCAGCACCGATACCTACGAGCAGTACTTC,CASTDTYEQYF
TRBJ1-1,few,TRBV10-1,.,TGCGCCAGCAGTGGACAGCCTTACACTGAAGCTTTCTTT,CASSGQPYTEAFF
TRBJ2-1,once,TRBV6-6,.,TGTGCCAGCAGTTACTCGAAATGGGAGCAGTTCTTC,CASSYSKWEQFF
TRBJ2-1,.,TRBV7-9,TRBD2,TGTGCCAGCAGCCGGACTAGCGGGGGGAGATACAATGAGCAGTTCTTC,CASSRTSGGRYNEQFF
TRBJ1-4,.,TRBV15,.,TGTGCCACCAGCAGAGACAGGGGAAATGAAAAACTGTTTTTT,CATSRDRGNEKLFF
TRBJ2-2,once,TRBV7-6,TRBD1,TGTGCCAGCAGCTTATTAGCCTCGGGACAGGGAAGCACCGGGGAGCTGTTTTTT,CASSLLASGQGSTGELFF
TRBJ1-6,.,TRBV19,.,TGTGCCAGTAGTTTCCAGGGTTGGAATTCACCCCTCCACTTT,CASSFQGWNSPLHF
TRBJ2-1,.,TRBV5-1,TRBD2,TGCGCCAGCAGCTTGGGTGGCGGGAGGGCCAATGAGCAGTTCTTC,CASSLGGGRANEQFF
TRBJ1-2,.,TRBV29-1,.,TGCAGCGCCCGGATAGGGGCGGACTATGGCTACACCTTC,CSARIGADYGYTF
TRBJ2-3,.,TRBV27,TRBD2,TGTGCCAGCAGTTCCTTGACGGGATCGGGGTTGCTAGCGGGAGTCACAGATACGCAGTATTTT,CASSSLTGSGLLAGVTDTQYF
TRBJ1-1,.,TRBV5-8,.,TGTGCCAGCAGCTTGACGACGTCCATGAACACTGAAGCTTTCTTT,CASSLTTSMNTEAFF
TRBJ1-5,few,TRBV5-5,.,TGTGCCAGCAGCTTGGATGATCAGCCCCAGCATTTT,CASSLDDQPQHF
TRBJ2-7,.,TRBV28,TRBD2,TGTGCCAGCAGGCGTGAAGGACTAGCGGTCTACGAGCAGTACTTC,CASRREGLAVYEQYF
TRBJ2-1,.,TRBV5-1,TRBD2,TGCGCCAGCAGCTTCGGGGGGTCCTACAATGAGCAGTTCTTC,CASSFGGSYNEQFF
TRBJ2-1,.,TRBV7-9,TRBD2,TGTGCCAGCAGCTTAGCGGGACTAGCGGCCTACAATGAGCAGTTCTTC,CASSLAGLAAYNEQFF
TRBJ2-7,.,TRBV6-5,TRBD2,TGTGCCAGCAGTTACTCGAAGTGGGCTAGCGGGTACGAGCAGTACTTC,CASSYSKWASGYEQYF
TRBJ1-3,.,TRBV7-9,TRBD1,TGTGCCAGCAGCCTCGCACAGGGGGGAAACTCTGGAAACACCATATATTTT,CASSLAQGGNSGNTIYF
TRBJ2-3,.,TRBV2,TRBD1,TGTGCCAGCAGTGAAGCTCAGGACAGGGGCACAGATACGCAGTATTTT,CASSEAQDRGTDTQYF
TRBJ1-3,.,TRBV6-6,TRBD1,TGTGCCAGCAGCGTGGGACAGGGTGTTGGAAACACCATATATTTT,CASSVGQGVGNTIYF
TRBJ1-5,few,TRBV4-1,.,TGCGCCAGCAGCCAAGGCCTTTATAGCAATCAGCCCCAGCATTTT,CASSQGLYSNQPQHF
TRBJ1-1,.,TRBV27,TRBD1,TGTGCCAGCAGTTTGACAGGGAGAGTCACTGAAGCTTTCTTT,CASSLTGRVTEAFF
TRBJ2-1,.,TRBV6-5,.,TGTGCCAGTGGGGACACTTGGAATGAGCAGTTCTTC,CASGDTWNEQFF
TRBJ2-2,.,TRBV4-1,TRBD2,TGCGCCAGCAGCAATAGCGGGGGGAACACCGGGGAGCTGTTTTTT,CASSNSGGNTGELFF
TRBJ2-1,.,TRBV4-1,.,TGCGCCAGCAGCCAAGATCGCGTGGGAAATGAGCAGTTCTTC,CASSQDRVGNEQFF
TRBJ2-4,.,TRBV27,TRBD1,TGTGCCAGCATTAACCGGGACAGGGATAACATTCAGTACTTC,CASINRDRDNIQYF
TRBJ1-1,.,TRBV9,.,TGTGCCAGCAGCGTAGGGCTAACAGGAAGAACTGAAGCTTTCTTT,CASSVGLTGRTEAFF
TRBJ1-2,.,TRBV29-1,.,TGCAGCGTTGAAGTGAAGAGTAACTATGGCTACACCTTC,CSVEVKSNYGYTF
TRBJ2-3,once,TRBV10-2,TRBD2,TGCGCCAGCAGTGAGTCGGAGGGGACTAGCATCCCAGATACGCAGTATTTT,CASSESEGTSIPDTQYF
TRBJ2-1,.,TRBV6-5,.,TGTGCCAGCAGTTATTTCCATGAGCAGTTCTTC,CASSYFHEQFF
TRBJ1-1,once,TRBV27,.,TGTGCCAGCAGTTTATCGTCGGTGTGGGACACTGAAGCTTTCTTT,CASSLSSVWDTEAFF
TRBJ2-7,.,TRBV5-1,TRBD1,TGCGCCAGCAGCTACGCGACAGGGGGAACTAACGAGCAGTACTTC,CASSYATGGTNEQYF
TRBJ2-2,.,TRBV9,TRBD1,TGTGCCAGCAGCGACCGGACAGGATCTGGGGAGCTGTTTTTT,CASSDRTGSGELFF
TRBJ1-6,few,TRBV7-9,.,TGTGCCAGCAGCTTACTCTCAGGCGGGGCACCCCTCCACTTT,CASSLLSGGAPLHF
TRBJ2-7,.,TRBV4-1,.,TGCGCCAGCAGCGGAGGGAGAGGGTACGAGCAGTACTTC,CASSGGRGYEQYF
TRBJ2-3,.,TRBV7-2,TRBD2,TGTGCCAGCAGCTTAGAGGTGGGGGGGACAGATACGCAGTATTTT,CASSLEVGGTDTQYF
TRBJ2-1,.,TRBV27,.,TGTGCCAGCACCCCCCACCGGCAGGGCAATGAGCAGTTCTTC,CASTPHRQGNEQFF
TRBJ2-1,.,TRBV2,TRBD2,TGTGCCAGCAGTGGGGGACTAGCGGGCCCCTACAATGAGCAGTTCTTC,CASSGGLAGPYNEQFF
TRBJ2-2,.,TRBV7-6,.,TGTGCCAGCAGCTTAGAGGGTCTCGGCGGGGAGCTGTTTTTT,CASSLEGLGGELFF
TRBJ2-7,.,TRBV7-9,.,TGTGCCAGCAGCCGACAGGTTAACTCCTACGAGCAGTACTTC,CASSRQVNSYEQYF
TRBJ2-4,.,TRBV7-9,.,TGTGCCAGCAGCTTAGACTTTGCCAAAAACATTCAGTACTTC,CASSLDFAKNIQYF
TRBJ1-1,.,TRBV19,.,TGTGCCAGTAGTCTACTTTGGGGGACGAACACTGAAGCTTTCTTT,CASSLLWGTNTEAFF
TRBJ1-1,.,TRBV5-4,TRBD1,TGTGCCAGCAGCCTGGGGGGGACAGTTGAAGCTTTCTTT,CASSLGGTVEAFF
TRBJ1-5,.,TRBV5-6,.,TGTGCCAGCAGCTTACAGGGTCAGGGCAATCAGCCCCAGCATTTT,CASSLQGQGNQPQHF
TRBJ1-2,.,TRBV5-4,.,TGTGTCAGCAGCTTCTTTTCCTTTCCTTCCTATGGCTACACCTTC,CVSSFFSFPSYGYTF
TRBJ2-7,.,TRBV6-5,TRBD2,TGTGCCAGCAGCTACTACGGACTAGCGGGGACAAACGAGCAGTACTTC,CASSYYGLAGTNEQYF
TRBJ2-2,.,TRBV2,TRBD2,TGTGCCAGCAGTGACTCCGGGACTATCTTTCACGGGGAGCTGTTTTTT,CASSDSGTIFHGELFF
TRBJ1-5,.,TRBV9,TRBD1,TGTGCCAGCAACCAGGGGGAGGGTCAGCCCCAGCATTTT,CASNQGEGQPQHF
TRBJ2-1,.,TRBV9,TRBD2,TGTGCCAGCAGCGTAGCTAGCGGGAGCAATGAGCAGTTCTTC,CASSVASGSNEQFF
TRBJ1-3,.,TRBV7-9,TRBD1,TGTGCCAGCAGCTTAGGACAGGGTGGAAACACCATATATTTT,CASSLGQGGNTIYF
TRBJ2-1,.,TRBV7-9,.,TGTGCCAGCAGCCCTGCGCTGACGGGGGGCGCACGGTTTGGTGAGCAGTTCTTC,CASSPALTGGARFGEQFF
TRBJ2-7,.,TRBV30,TRBD2,TGTGCCTGGAGTGTACTCGCGGGAGGGCCGGAAGAGCAGTACTTC,CAWSVLAGGPEEQYF
TRBJ2-7,.,TRBV6-1,.,TGTGCCAGCACTATGGACCTCGAGCAGTACTTC,CASTMDLEQYF
TRBJ1-1,.,TRBV10-2,.,TGCGCCAGCAGTACCACTCCCACTGAAGCTTTCTTT,CASSTTPTEAFF
TRBJ2-7,.,TRBV11-1,TRBD2,TGTGCCAGCAGCTTAGACGGCGGGAGGAGGTACGAGCAGTACTTC,CASSLDGGRRYEQYF
TRBJ2-7,.,TRBV9,.,TGTGCCAGCAGCTATTCCTACGAGCAGTACTTC,CASSYSYEQYF
TRBJ2-3,once,TRBV12-2,.,TGTGCAAGTCGCTTAGCGTGGTCCCCGGGACACCCCAAATGGGGTAGCACAGATACGCAGTATTTT,CASRLAWSPGHPKWGSTDTQYF
TRBJ1-6,.,TRBV5-1,.,TGCGCCAGCAGCTTAACGGCACCCTCGGCAGGGTATAATTCACCCCTCCACTTT,CASSLTAPSAGYNSPLHF